Shown below are 9 T cell receptor beta chains from a single sample sequenced in a study of cytomegalovirus exposure and HLA in healthy donors. The PCR employed 60 Vbeta primers together with 13 Jbeta primers. The data were produced by immunoSEQ multiplex PCR, yet TCRdb's version contains in-frame clones alone and is incomplete. The data hold roughly 190,000 clones, with around 80% observed a single time. The material sequenced was PBMCs. The receptor source for this set is a woman between 18 and 29 years old in good health and CMV-seronegative.

J is TRBJ2-4 and V is TRBV7-9; possible D gene TRBD2, 6 bases. The V end lost 1 base, the J end lost 1 base, and 11 bases lay between the germline ends. This CDR3 is 16 amino acids long. CDR1 SEHNR and CDR2 FQNEAQ come from the germline V gene (reference sequence). CDR3 bases: TGTGCCAGCAGCTTAGGAGAGGGGAGGGCCAAAAACATTCAGTACTTC. Amino acid sequence: CASSLGEGRAKNIQYF.

The rearrangement uses TRBV5-1 and TRBJ1-2, with 8 bases matching TRBD1. J gave up 3 bases and V 2 bases, and 0 bases lay outside the gene matches. The CDR3 is 13 residues long. Germline V gene lookup returns CDR1 SGHRS and CDR2 YFSETQ. The CDR3 DNA sequence: TGCGCCAGCAGCTTACAGGGGGACTATGGCTACACCTTC. This sequence encodes CASSLQGDYGYTF.

The chain has TRBV7-9 and TRBJ2-1, with D perhaps matching TRBD1 (5 bases). Per the germline V gene, CDR1 is SEHNR and CDR2 is FQNEAQ (reference sequence). The V end was cut by 5 bases, the J end by 2 bases, with 25 bases between. The CDR3 runs to 19 residues. The CDR3 loop reads CASSRYPGLDTRAYNEQFF. Here the CDR3 DNA reads TGTGCCAGCAGCCGATACCCAGGTTTGGACACGCGCGCCTACAATGAGCAGTTCTTC.

The genes are TRBV28 and TRBJ1-2, with 8 bases aligning to TRBD1. Trimming cost V 6 bases and J 4 bases; bases outside gene matches: 10. Germline V lookup: CDR1 MDHEN, CDR2 SYDVKM. The CDR3 spans 15 residues. The CDR3 nucleotides are TGTGCCAGCAGCCCGACAGGGGCCCATCCCTATGGCTACACCTTC. Encoded protein: CASSPTGAHPYGYTF.

The rearrangement joins TRBV5-1 to TRBJ2-6; 13 bases fit TRBD2. The CDR3 has 19 amino acids. Germline-derived CDR1 and CDR2 are SGHRS and YFSETQ. V trimming: 3 bases; J trimming: 4 bases; junction bases outside the gene matches: 10. CDR3 residues: CASSWTRLAGGSGANVLTF. Written as DNA, the CDR3 is TGCGCCAGCAGCTGGACACGACTAGCGGGAGGATCCGGGGCCAACGTCCTGACTTTC. Together with reference TRBV5-1 and TRBJ2-6, the CDR3 gives the full variable domain: KAGVTQTPRYLIKTRGQQVTLSCSPISGHRSVSWYQQTPGQGLQFLFEYFSETQRNKGNFPGRFSGRQFSNSRSEMNVSTLELGDSALYLCASSWTRLAGGSGANVLTFGAGSRLTVL.

The chain has TRBV7-2 and TRBJ1-5, with 7 positions matching TRBD1. Germline V lookup: CDR1 SGHTA, CDR2 FQGNSA. V was pared by 1 base and J by 2 bases, with 2 bases of the junction left unmatched. The CDR3 has 15 amino acids. The CDR3 DNA follows: TGTGCCAGCAGCTTAGAACAGGGGCGCAATCAGCCCCAGCATTTT. Translation: CASSLEQGRNQPQHF.

In its sample, this clone was seen a few times. The chain joins TRBV13 to TRBJ2-1; TRBD2 matches 8 bases. This CDR3 spans 16 amino acids. The junction had 9 bases not matched to a gene; V was cut back by 5 bases and J by 3 bases. From germline, CDR1 is PRHDT and CDR2 FYEKMQ (reference sequence). Here the CDR3 reads CASSPPRRGDYNEQFF. CDR3 coding DNA: TGTGCCAGCAGCCCCCCGCGGCGGGGGGACTACAATGAGCAGTTCTTC.

V usage is TRBV27 and J usage is TRBJ2-1, with 10 bases that match TRBD1. CDR3 length equals 17 residues. The junction had 10 bases not matched to a gene; V was cut back by 5 bases and J by 3 bases. CDR1 and CDR2 (germline): MNHEY, SMNVEV (reference sequence). CDR3 in DNA: TGTGCCAGCAGTACCGGCTCCGGGACAGGGGTCTACAATGAGCAGTTCTTC. Residues: CASSTGSGTGVYNEQFF.

V is TRBV30 and J is TRBJ2-5; 8 bases map to TRBD2. V lost 3 bases and J lost 11; bases outside the gene matches: 14. CDR3 length: 14 residues. Germline V gene data show CDR1 as GTSNPN and CDR2 as SVGIG (reference sequence). CDR3 protein: CAWRGATGRGEQYF. In DNA, the CDR3 is TGTGCCTGGAGGGGGGCGACCGGGCGGGGGGAGCAGTACTTC.